Listed here is a single T cell receptor beta chain. The antigen it binds to is not known. Base qualities were left out, and no much larger clone turns up one base away. The data stem from a study of blood T cell repertoires in COVID-19 (dated by TCRdb to 2018 to 2021). Regarding the research as a whole: Samples covering the acute and convalescent phases of COVID-19 were provided by collaborators in the United States, Italy and Spain. The material from the prospective study consisted of cDNA or gDNA derived from T cells, B-cell-depleted T cells, or PBMCs. Subjects who had been exposed to COVID-19, were actively infected with it, or had recovered from it provided the deeply sampled blood TCRbeta repertoires that made up the dataset. The repertoires were released in a freely available public database meant as a resource for research on the immune response to SARS-CoV-2. The samples were drawn from the first 160 participants of the ongoing ImmuneRACE study and from roughly 1,300 subjects provided by 6 global collaborators. Nearly every sample came with metadata listing a de-identified subject ID, COVID-19 status, age in years and sex. Where available, HLA class I and class II types were obtained from metadata supplied by the sample provider rather than from assay-based typing. General conclusions and limits of the study: Clinical and demographic metadata were provided uncurated, with the amount varying by source and participant.

The trim is 1 base for V and 2 bases for J, with a gap of 15 bases between the germline ends. CDR1 is given as SGHTA and CDR2 as FQGNSA, both from the germline V gene. Including the terminal cysteine and phenylalanine, the CDR3 comprises 17 residues. CDR3 DNA only is kept here, 51 bases in frame from base 1. At one collaborating source in Seattle, patients were enrolled during active infection and were followed longitudinally through the course of disease. The collaborating institutions used their own protocols to collect whole blood in K2EDTA tubes. For TCRbeta analysis, collaborators shipped samples as frozen whole blood, isolated PBMCs, or DNA extracted from either of those sample types. TCRbeta CDR3 regions were amplified from genomic DNA by means of the immunoSEQ Assay, a bias-controlled multiplex PCR. As for how the authors treated the data: Within the assay, amplification of reference gene primers was used to estimate how many nucleated cells each sample contained. To quantify the absolute abundance of each unique TCRbeta CDR3 rearrangement, sequence reads were collapsed and filtered. For each sample, productive Simpson clonality was calculated as the square root of Simpson's diversity index across productive rearrangements. TCRdb stores this immuneACCESS table with in-frame sequences only. Part of the clones is absent; in the studies checked, under half of the shortfall reflects unresolved V genes, and no reason is known for the rest. V and J calls and clone size are as listed in that table; D and trimming were resolved from the DNA. A total of fewer than 350,000 clones appear in this sample, around 85% of them only once. Jointly, the top ten make up around 12% of the sample.

The source material was peripheral blood. The receptor comes from a woman aged 25 to 39 with COVID-19, enrolled during active disease. Recombination joined TRBV7-2 with TRBJ1-3; the D gene is perhaps TRBD1, from 6 matching bases. The DNA sequence follows: TGTGCCAGCAGCTTAGTAGGGACAACAGGAGCTGGAAACACCATATATTTT. Protein translation: CASSLVGTTGAGNTIYF.